This T cell receptor beta chain was identified during a study of cytomegalovirus exposure and HLA in healthy donors. Whole-study results and caveats: The study designated 150 to 200 TCR beta chains cytomegalovirus-associated.

Method: immunoSEQ multiplex PCR; TCRdb's copy keeps in-frame clones and lacks some. The sample has approximately 270,000 clones, around 91% seen once; the top ten hold more than 0.35%. In the case of this clone: Its antigen remains unknown.

Germline assignment: CDR1 MDHEN and CDR2 SYDVKM. Deletions cut 4 bases from V and 0 bases from J, with 13 bases between. The CDR3 length is 15 residues. The specimen was PBMCs. The clonotype originates from a woman between 18 and 29 years old in good health and CMV-seronegative. The chain is built from TRBV28 and TRBJ2-7; D might be TRBD1 (5 bases). This chain's CDR3 is CASSSNAGLSYEQYF. In nucleotides, the CDR3 is TGTGCCAGCAGTTCTAATGCAGGGCTCTCCTACGAGCAGTACTTC. The variable domain in full, with the rest retrieved from reference TRBV28 and TRBJ2-7, is DVKVTQSSRYLVKRTGEKVFLECVQDMDHENMFWYRQDPGLGLRLIYFSYDVKMKEKGDIPEGYSVSREKKERFSLILESASTNQTSMYLCASSSNAGLSYEQYFGPGTRLTVT.